The T cell receptor (beta chain) under discussion was sequenced for a study of shared clonotypes between healthy human individuals. Profiling relied on immunoSEQ multiplex PCR, and the TCRdb table lists in-frame clones only, not all of them. The sample includes about 2 million clones, about 95% of them seen just once. Findings and caveats of the study: Generally, naive subsets came out with larger estimated richness than memory subsets. Collection of samples was limited to blood; tissue repertoires likely differ.

It was CD45RO-negative cells, positively selected for CCR7, that made up naive CD8 cells, with terminally differentiated effector memory CD45RA+ cells excluded. The junction had 6 bases not matched to a gene; V was cut back by 6 bases and J by 7 bases. The CDR3 length is 14 residues. Per the germline V gene, CDR1 is SNHLY and CDR2 is FYNNEI. Of note for this clone: Its matching antigen is unknown.

Sequencing was carried out using naive CD8+ T cells sorted from blood. The chain combines TRBV2 with TRBJ1-5, with TRBD1 matching over 10 bases. The clonotype comes from a man younger than 35 in good health. The CDR3 DNA follows: TGTGCCAGCAGGGACGGACAGGGGGTCCAGCCCCAGCATTTT. Protein: CASRDGQGVQPQHF. Full variable domain (remainder filled in from reference TRBV2 and TRBJ1-5): EPEVTQTPSHQVTQMGQEVILRCVPISNHLYFYWYRQILGQKVEFLVSFYNNEISEKSEIFDDQFSVERPDGSNFTLKIRSTKLEDSAMYFCASRDGQGVQPQHFGDGTRLSIL.